A selection of T cell receptor beta chains follows, all from one sample in a study of Graves' ophthalmopathy and Graves' hyperthyroidism. Using its own MiXCR run on the multiplex PCR reads, TCRdb lists one record per CDR3 protein. The data show around 670,000 distinct CDR3 sequences, 35% to 50% seen once. The sample consisted of peripheral blood. Receptors were obtained from an adult man with Graves' ophthalmopathy. Each CDR3 is given with its conserved first and last residue. Each record gives: D gene, clone size, V gene, J gene, CDR3 DNA, CDR3 protein. The D gene is left open where the match is weak. Clone size appears in some rows only: once, few, many, or a class for an expanded clone.

>-|many|TRBV10-3|TRBJ2-5
TGTGCCATCAGTGGGTCCGCGGGGGAGACCCAGTACTTC
CAISGSAGETQYF
>-|few|TRBV3-1|TRBJ2-5
TGTGCCAGCACTAGACAAGGGTTGACGGCCCAGTACTTC
CASTRQGLTAQYF
>-|-|TRBV20-1|TRBJ1-1
TGCAGTGTACCCCTCATGAACACTGAAGCTTTCTTT
CSVPLMNTEAFF
>-|-|TRBV25-1|TRBJ1-4
TGTGCCAGCAGTTTGATCACTAATGAAAAACTGTTTTTT
CASSLITNEKLFF
>-|-|TRBV25-1|TRBJ2-2
TGTGCCAGCAGTGATACGGGTTCGAACACCGGGGAGCTGTTTTTT
CASSDTGSNTGELFF
>TRBD2|many|TRBV29-1|TRBJ2-5
TGCAGCGCCGAGCGGGATTGGGAGACCCAGTACTTC
CSAERDWETQYF
>-|-|TRBV10-2|TRBJ1-1
TGCGCCAGCATTTGGACAGAAGCTTTCTTT
CASIWTEAFF
>-|many|TRBV6-1|TRBJ1-1
TGTGCCAGCAGTGACGGACCCGAAGCTTTCTTT
CASSDGPEAFF
>TRBD1|-|TRBV10-3|TRBJ1-1
TGTGCCATCAGTTCCAGAAGGACAGGGCGGGACACTGAAGCTTTCTTT
CAISSRRTGRDTEAFF
>-|few|TRBV19|TRBJ2-5
TGTGCCAGTAGTAAGGGGCCGGGAGATTGGATTGTTGGTCCCGACCAAGAGACCCAGTACTTC
CASSKGPGDWIVGPDQETQYF
>-|-|TRBV2|TRBJ1-4
TGTGCCAGCAGTCAACGGGGAGGGTCAAATGAAAAACTGTTTTTT
CASSQRGGSNEKLFF
>-|many|TRBV11-2|TRBJ1-1
TGTGCCAGCAGCTCCGGACAGCCTATGAACACTGAAGCTTTCTTT
CASSSGQPMNTEAFF
>-|few|TRBV25-1|TRBJ1-4
TGTGCCAGCAGCCAAGTCTCGCCCGGGGGTAATGAAAAACTGTTTTTT
CASSQVSPGGNEKLFF
>-|many|TRBV10-3|TRBJ1-5
TGTGCCATCAGTGCTGGGACCTCCAATCAGCCCCAGCATTTT
CAISAGTSNQPQHF
>-|-|TRBV11-1|TRBJ2-6
TGTGCCAGCAGCCAGTGGGTCGACAGGCGCGTCCTGACTTTC
CASSQWVDRRVLTF
>TRBD1|-|TRBV19|TRBJ2-7
TGTGCCAGTAGTGAGACAGGGGACCACGAGCAGTACTTC
CASSETGDHEQYF
>-|-|TRBV15|TRBJ1-4
TGTGCCACCAGCAGAGATCGGGGGGTGGGAAAACTGTTTTTT
CATSRDRGVGKLFF
>TRBD1|-|TRBV7-3|TRBJ1-1
TGTGCCAGCAGCAAGACAGGGAAAGGAGAAGCTTTCTTT
CASSKTGKGEAFF
>TRBD2|-|TRBV6-6|TRBJ2-2
TGTGCCAGCAGTTACGGACTAGCGGTGCACACCGGGGAGCTGTTTTTT
CASSYGLAVHTGELFF
>TRBD1|-|TRBV2|TRBJ2-7
TGTGCTGTCGGGACAGGAACCTACGAGCAGTACTTC
CAVGTGTYEQYF
>TRBD1|-|TRBV7-9|TRBJ1-6
TGTGCCAGCAGCTCTGGACAGGGGTCCTCCCTCCACTTT
CASSSGQGSSLHF
>-|-|TRBV7-9|TRBJ1-2
TGTGCCAGCAGCCAAAGCTACGGGAACTATGGCTACACCTTC
CASSQSYGNYGYTF
>-|-|TRBV20-1|TRBJ2-3
TGCAGTGCGCCTAGAGGTTCCACGCAGTATTTT
CSAPRGSTQYF
>TRBD2|-|TRBV7-2|TRBJ2-7
TGTGCCAGCAGCTTTTGGGGGGGAAGGTACGAGCAGTACTTC
CASSFWGGRYEQYF
>-|few|TRBV5-1|TRBJ1-1
TGCGCCAGCCGAACTTCAGCTAACACTGAAGCTTTCTTT
CASRTSANTEAFF
>-|many|TRBV7-9|TRBJ1-5
TGTGCCAGCTCAGCCTACCACGAGCCCCAGCATTTT
CASSAYHEPQHF
>TRBD1|-|TRBV19|TRBJ2-7
TGTGCCACCCAAGCATCCGGGACAGGGGGCTTCTACGAGCAGTACTTC
CATQASGTGGFYEQYF
>TRBD1|once|TRBV14|TRBJ2-4
TGTGCCAGCAGCCATGGACGGGACAGCGGTTCACGCATTCAGTACTTC
CASSHGRDSGSRIQYF
>-|few|TRBV20-1|TRBJ1-1
TGCAGTGCTTGGGGGAGCAGGGGAACCCCTGAAGCTTTCTTT
CSAWGSRGTPEAFF
>-|-|TRBV10-3|TRBJ2-6
TGTGCCAGCAACCCCTACGGCGGGCAGAACTCTGGGGCCAACGTCCTGACTTTC
CASNPYGGQNSGANVLTF
>-|many|TRBV7-9|TRBJ1-4
TGTGCCAGCAGCTTACTCGGTGAAAAACTGTTTTTT
CASSLLGEKLFF
>-|-|TRBV19|TRBJ1-1
TGTGCCAGTGGGCGAACAGGGTTGGGCACTGAAGCTTTCTTT
CASGRTGLGTEAFF
>-|-|TRBV25-1|TRBJ1-5
TGTGCCAGCAGTTTAGACTCCTATGTCAATCAGCCCCAGCATTTT
CASSLDSYVNQPQHF
>-|-|TRBV14|TRBJ1-5
TGTGCCAGCAGCTTATTGGACAGCAACAATCAGCCCCAGCATTTT
CASSLLDSNNQPQHF
>-|many|TRBV29-1|TRBJ1-6
TGCAGCACGCGATCCGGGGGAGGTGGTTCACCCCTCCACTTT
CSTRSGGGGSPLHF
>TRBD1|-|TRBV25-1|TRBJ2-2
TGTGCCAGCAGTCCCTACAGGGGAAGGAACACCGGGGAGCTGTTTTTT
CASSPYRGRNTGELFF
>TRBD1|few|TRBV12-3/TRBV12-4|TRBJ2-7
TGTGCCAGCAGGTCGGACAGGGGAGACGAGCAGTACTTC
CASRSDRGDEQYF
>-|-|TRBV12-3/TRBV12-4|TRBJ1-5
TGTGCCAGCAGTTTATTAGTAAGTACGGATCAGCCCCAGCATTTT
CASSLLVSTDQPQHF
>-|once|TRBV15|TRBJ1-2
TGTGCCACCAGCCATTTGACAGCCTATGGCTACACCTTC
CATSHLTAYGYTF
>-|many|TRBV7-9|TRBJ1-2
TGTGCCAGCAGCTTAAGTCACTTAGACTATGGCTACACCTTC
CASSLSHLDYGYTF
>TRBD1|few|TRBV6-4|TRBJ1-1
TGTGCCAGCAGTGCCTGGACAGGGCAAAGTATGCGGAACACTGAAGCTTTCTTT
CASSAWTGQSMRNTEAFF
>-|-|TRBV6-5|TRBJ2-5
TGTGCCAGCAGGCGCGGATTGGTCGAGACCCAGTACTTC
CASRRGLVETQYF